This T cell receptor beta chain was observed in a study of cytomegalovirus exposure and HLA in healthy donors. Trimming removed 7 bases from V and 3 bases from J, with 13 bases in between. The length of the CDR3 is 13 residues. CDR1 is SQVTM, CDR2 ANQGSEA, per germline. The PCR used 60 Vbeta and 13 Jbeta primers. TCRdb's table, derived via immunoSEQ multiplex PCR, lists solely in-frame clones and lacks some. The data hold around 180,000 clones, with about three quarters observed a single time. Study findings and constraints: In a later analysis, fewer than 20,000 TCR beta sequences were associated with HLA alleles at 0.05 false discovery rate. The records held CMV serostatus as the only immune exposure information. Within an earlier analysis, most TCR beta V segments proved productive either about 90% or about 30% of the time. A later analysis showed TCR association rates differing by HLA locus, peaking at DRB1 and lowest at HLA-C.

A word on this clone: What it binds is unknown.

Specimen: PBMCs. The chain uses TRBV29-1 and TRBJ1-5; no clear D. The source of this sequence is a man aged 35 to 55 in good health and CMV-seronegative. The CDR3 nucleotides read TGCAGCGCTCGGACGGGGAACAATCAGCCCCAGCATTTT. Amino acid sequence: CSARTGNNQPQHF.